A single sample is the source of the 23 T cell receptor beta chains below, sequenced in a study of cytomegalovirus exposure and HLA in healthy donors. In the PCR, 60 Vbeta and 13 Jbeta primers were used. Method: immunoSEQ multiplex PCR; TCRdb's copy keeps in-frame clones and lacks some. This listing includes about 140,000 clones. Sequenced sample: PBMCs. These receptors all stem from a male donor in good health and CMV-seronegative.

V gene TRBV15 combines with J gene TRBJ1-2; 9 bases match TRBD1. The V and J ends lost 0 bases and 8 bases, in that order; junction bases with no gene match: 7. Germline lookup yields CDR1 LNHNV and CDR2 YYDKDF (reference sequence). The length of the CDR3 is 15 residues. CDR3 in DNA: TGTGCCACCAGCAGAGATCGGGACAGGGCCGGGGGCTACACCTTC. Residues: CATSRDRDRAGGYTF.

The V gene is TRBV9, the J gene TRBJ1-5, with D possibly matching TRBD1 (6 bases). CDR3 length equals 15 residues. The V end was cut by 4 bases, the J end by 7 bases, with 18 bases between. The germline gives CDR1 SGDLS, CDR2 YYNGEE. CDR3 protein: CASSLSSGVGQPQHF. The CDR3 DNA follows: TGTGCCAGCAGCTTATCCTCAGGGGTGGGACAGCCCCAGCATTTT.

This chain connects TRBV18 to TRBJ1-1; no definite D call. The CDR3 totals 14 residues. V lost 2 bases and J lost 1, with 8 bases in between. Germline assignment: CDR1 KGHSH and CDR2 LQKENI. The CDR3 nucleotides are TGTGCCAGCTCACCAGGCGCGGGGAACACTGAAGCTTTCTTT. Translation: CASSPGAGNTEAFF. Drawing the rest from reference TRBV18 and TRBJ1-1, the complete variable domain is NAGVMQNPRHLVRRRGQEARLRCSPMKGHSHVYWYRQLPEEGLKFMVYLQKENIIDESGMPKERFSAEFPKEGPSILRIQQVVRGDSAAYFCASSPGAGNTEAFFGQGTRLTVV.

The gene calls are TRBV2 and TRBJ2-7; 9 positions match TRBD1. Germline assignment: CDR1 SNHLY and CDR2 FYNNEI. The CDR3 extends over 12 amino acids. Trimming took 5 bases from V and 5 from J; bases not matched to a gene: 1. CDR3 in amino acids: CASSTGGDEQYF. CDR3 DNA sequence: TGTGCCAGCAGTACAGGGGGCGACGAGCAGTACTTC.

The chain recombines TRBV19 with TRBJ2-7; TRBD1 agrees at 9 bases. CDR1 LNHDA and CDR2 SQIVND come from the germline V gene (reference sequence). The CDR3 contains 14 residues. After removal of 3 bases from V and 6 bases from J, the junction contained 6 bases not matched to a gene. The CDR3 region is CASSMGQGFAEQYF. The CDR3 DNA reads as TGTGCCAGTAGTATGGGACAGGGATTCGCCGAGCAGTACTTC.

The rearrangement links TRBV2 to TRBJ1-1; 9 bases agree with TRBD1. The CDR3 spans 16 residues. Trimming at V came to 8 bases and at J to 0 bases, leaving 10 bases not matched to a gene. Germline lookup yields CDR1 SNHLY and CDR2 FYNNEI. The CDR3 spells CASRGTGTYMNTEAFF. CDR3 nucleotides: TGTGCCAGCCGGGGGACAGGGACATACATGAACACTGAAGCTTTCTTT.

This chain links TRBV29-1 with TRBJ2-7, with a tentative D call TRBD2 (5 bases). Trimming took 5 bases from V and 1 from J, leaving 9 bases between them. This CDR3 is built from 12 residues. Germline V gene lookup returns CDR1 SQVTM and CDR2 ANQGSEA. CDR3 DNA: TGCAGCGTTCTTCGGGATTCCTACGAGCAGTACTTC. Translated: CSVLRDSYEQYF.

The V gene is TRBV9, the J gene TRBJ1-1, with 8 bases that match TRBD1. The CDR3 runs to 13 residues. Per germline, CDR1 SGDLS and CDR2 YYNGEE. The J segment lost 5 bases and the V segment lost 4 bases, leaving 4 bases of the junction unmatched. CDR3 sequence: CASSTGQGTEAFF. CDR3 coding DNA: TGTGCCAGCAGCACAGGACAGGGAACTGAAGCTTTCTTT. The full variable domain, in which reference TRBV9 and TRBJ1-1 provide the parts outside the CDR3, is DSGVTQTPKHLITATGQRVTLRCSPRSGDLSVYWYQQSLDQGLQFLIQYYNGEERAKGNILERFSAQQFPDLHSELNLSSLELGDSALYFCASSTGQGTEAFFGQGTRLTVV.

This sequence joins TRBV15 and TRBJ1-3; D is uncertain. The CDR3 spans 17 residues. Germline assignment: CDR1 LNHNV and CDR2 YYDKDF (reference sequence). The V end was cut by 2 bases, the J end by 0 bases, with 14 bases between. CDR3 in amino acids: CATSRKLVGSSGNTIYF. Here the CDR3 DNA reads TGTGCCACCAGCAGAAAACTCGTGGGGAGCTCTGGAAACACCATATATTTT.

This rearrangement joins TRBV19 to TRBJ1-1, with 12 bases lining up with TRBD1. The germline V gene has CDR1 LNHDA and CDR2 SQIVND (reference sequence). After removal of 6 bases from V and 4 bases from J, the junction contained 12 bases not matched to a gene. CDR3 length: 17 amino acids. CDR3 sequence reads: CASSIRGQGALGTEAFF. CDR3 DNA: TGTGCCAGTAGCATTAGGGGACAGGGGGCGCTTGGCACTGAAGCTTTCTTT.

The chain uses TRBV28 and TRBJ1-6; 10 nucleotides match TRBD1. This CDR3 has 19 amino acids. Germline V gene sequence: CDR1 MDHEN, CDR2 SYDVKM. The ends lost 5 bases at V and 0 bases at J; junction bases unmatched: 10. This CDR3 is CASSTPGQGFISYNSPLHF. In DNA, the CDR3 is TGTGCCAGCAGTACCCCGGGACAGGGGTTCATCTCCTATAATTCACCCCTCCACTTT.

The rearrangement uses TRBV30 and TRBJ1-5; weak D call: TRBD1 (5 bases). The germline V and J ends were trimmed by 5 bases and 3 bases, with 11 bases remaining between them. CDR3 length: 13 amino acids. From germline, CDR1 is GTSNPN and CDR2 SVGIG (reference sequence). CDR3 bases: TGTGCCTGGGCGGGGGGAGACAATCAGCCCCAGCATTTT. Its translation: CAWAGGDNQPQHF.

The chain uses TRBV10-1 and TRBJ1-1; D is unresolved. This CDR3 has 13 amino acids. Germline CDR1 and CDR2: WNHNN and SYGVQD (reference sequence). V was clipped by 6 bases and J by 0 bases, with 8 bases between them. The CDR3 region has the DNA TGCGCCAGCAGCCAAACAGTGAACACTGAAGCTTTCTTT. Its translation is CASSQTVNTEAFF.

The J gene is TRBJ1-4, the V gene TRBV4-2; D is undetermined. Trimming cost V 1 base and J 4 bases, with 7 bases left between them. Germline CDR1 LGHNA, CDR2 YNFKEQ. The CDR3 length is 14 residues. Here the CDR3 reads CASSQGAGNEKLFF. The CDR3 nucleotides read TGTGCCAGCAGCCAAGGGGCGGGTAATGAAAAACTGTTTTTT.

The chain links TRBV7-9 to TRBJ1-4; TRBD1 matches at 9 bases. The CDR3 spans 14 residues. V trimming: 3 bases; J trimming: 11 bases; junction bases outside the gene matches: 7. From germline, CDR1 is SEHNR and CDR2 FQNEAQ (reference sequence). In nucleotides, the CDR3 is TGTGCCAGCAGCTTGGGACAGGGTGTCGAGAAACTGTTTTTT. Its protein product is CASSLGQGVEKLFF.

V and J are TRBV19 and TRBJ2-1; 7 nucleotides match TRBD1. The CDR3 extends over 16 amino acids. V lost 7 bases and J lost 4; bases outside the gene matches: 13. Germline lookup yields CDR1 LNHDA and CDR2 SQIVND (reference sequence). CDR3 sequence: CASNPPGQRTYNEQFF. The DNA of the CDR3 is TGTGCCAGTAATCCCCCGGGACAGCGGACGTACAATGAGCAGTTCTTC. The whole variable domain, filled in from reference TRBV19 and TRBJ2-1, reads DGGITQSPKYLFRKEGQNVTLSCEQNLNHDAMYWYRQDPGQGLRLIYYSQIVNDFQKGDIAEGYSVSREKKESFPLTVTSAQKNPTAFYLCASNPPGQRTYNEQFFGPGTRLTVL.

The chain employs TRBV7-9 and TRBJ2-1, with 11 bases matching TRBD2. The CDR3 length is 16 residues. CDR1 SEHNR and CDR2 FQNEAQ come from the germline V gene (reference sequence). With V trimmed by 4 bases and J by 2 bases, 4 bases remained unmatched. As DNA, the CDR3 is TGTGCCAGCAGCTCCCTACTAGCGGGGGCCTACAATGAGCAGTTCTTC. This gives the protein CASSSLLAGAYNEQFF.

J is TRBJ1-6 and V is TRBV6-1; TRBD1 is a possible D gene (5 bases). V was cut by 6 bases and J by 6 bases, with 15 bases left in between. The CDR3 has 15 amino acids. Per germline, CDR1 MNHNS and CDR2 SASEGT. CDR3 in DNA: TGTGCCAGCAGGGCTCAGACAGCCCTTAATTCACCCCTCCACTTT. This translates into CASRAQTALNSPLHF.

The chain is built from TRBV7-2 and TRBJ2-5, with 8 bases aligning to TRBD2. The CDR3 runs to 15 residues. Germline V gene data show CDR1 as SGHTA and CDR2 as FQGNSA. Trimming at V came to 5 bases and at J to 5 bases, leaving 10 bases not matched to a gene. The CDR3 nucleotides are TGTGCCAGCAGCCTCGGGCGGGGGGAATGGGAGACCCAGTACTTC. Its protein product is CASSLGRGEWETQYF.

The rearrangement links TRBV7-9 to TRBJ2-7; 7 nucleotides agree with TRBD1. The J segment lost 6 bases and the V segment lost 5 bases, leaving 1 base of the junction unmatched. The CDR3 spans 11 residues. Germline CDR1 and CDR2: SEHNR and FQNEAQ (reference sequence). The CDR3: CASSRQGEQYF. The CDR3, as DNA: TGTGCCAGCAGCCGACAGGGCGAGCAGTACTTC.

V is TRBV9 and J is TRBJ2-2; TRBD1 is a possible D gene (6 bases). The CDR3 is made up of 13 amino acids. V was pared by 3 bases and J by 6 bases, with 9 bases between. Germline V lookup: CDR1 SGDLS, CDR2 YYNGEE. CDR3 sequence: CASSAGAAGELFF. The CDR3 nucleotides are TGTGCCAGCAGCGCAGGGGCTGCCGGGGAGCTGTTTTTT.

The chain has TRBV5-1 and TRBJ2-3, with 8 nucleotides matching TRBD2. V lost 0 bases, J lost 2 bases, and 8 bases stayed unmatched. Germline V lookup: CDR1 SGHRS, CDR2 YFSETQ. The CDR3 is made up of 17 amino acids. CDR3 sequence (DNA): TGCGCCAGCAGCTTGGGGCCCGAAGCGGGAGACACAGATACGCAGTATTTT. It translates to CASSLGPEAGDTDTQYF. Looking up the rest from reference TRBV5-1 and TRBJ2-3 gives the full variable domain: KAGVTQTPRYLIKTRGQQVTLSCSPISGHRSVSWYQQTPGQGLQFLFEYFSETQRNKGNFPGRFSGRQFSNSRSEMNVSTLELGDSALYLCASSLGPEAGDTDTQYFGPGTRLTVL.

This chain connects TRBV5-1 to TRBJ2-3, with 9 positions matching TRBD2. The CDR3 covers 15 residues. Germline V lookup: CDR1 SGHRS, CDR2 YFSETQ. The ends lost 2 bases at V and 1 base at J; junction bases unmatched: 2. This CDR3 reads CASSFRTSGTDTQYF. The CDR3 region has the DNA TGCGCCAGCAGCTTTCGGACTAGCGGCACAGATACGCAGTATTTT.